This TCR beta chain appears in the sequencing data of a study of T cell repertoires in cytomegalovirus infection. In the study overall: The authors used CMV epitopes that were HLA-C-restricted (recently identified) and HLA-B-restricted (well studied). An indication of both CMV infection and matching HLA type came from public TCR beta signatures. The study's findings and limits: Identification of carriers of CMV plus the relevant HLA was achieved through cumulative public TCR beta family frequency. Clonotypes of TCR beta that were HLA-C-restricted and CMV-specific dominated the ex vivo response.

TCRdb analysed the reads with MiXCR anew, one entry per CDR3 protein. The sample carries about 900,000 distinct CDR3 sequences, around a third recorded once. On this clonotype itself: Antigen unknown.

The TCR sequence derives from a human donor in good health (CMV status not recorded). Some clones in this sample may be carry-over from other donors' samples. The source was cultured CD8+ T cells from PBMCs, collected from culture after CMV antigen stimulation.

CDR3 nucleotide sequence: TGTGCCAGCAGGGGCCTTGACAGGGAGAGGTCCTACAATGAGCAGTTCTTC. Residues: CASRGLDRERSYNEQFF. The chain recombines TRBV25-1 with TRBJ2-1; TRBD1 aligns across 7 bases. The junction had 12 bases not matched to a gene; V was cut back by 6 bases and J by 1 base. Germline CDR1 is MGHDK and CDR2 is SYGVNS. The CDR3 runs to 17 residues.